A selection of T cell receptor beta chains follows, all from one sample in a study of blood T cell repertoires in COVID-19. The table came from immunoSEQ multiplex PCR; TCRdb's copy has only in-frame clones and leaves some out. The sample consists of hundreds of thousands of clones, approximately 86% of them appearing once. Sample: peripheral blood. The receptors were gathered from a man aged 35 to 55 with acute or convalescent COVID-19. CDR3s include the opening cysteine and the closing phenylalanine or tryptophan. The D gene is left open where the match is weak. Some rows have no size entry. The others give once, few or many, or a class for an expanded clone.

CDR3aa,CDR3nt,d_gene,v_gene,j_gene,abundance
CAISESTGVDTQYF,TGTGCCATCAGTGAGTCGACCGGGGTAGATACGCAGTATTTT,.,TRBV10-3,TRBJ2-3,.
CASSTQGGNQPQHF,TGCGCCAGCAGCACACAGGGAGGCAATCAGCCCCAGCATTTT,.,TRBV5-1,TRBJ1-5,.
CASSPGGLAGTNEQFF,TGTGCCAGCAGCCCTGGGGGACTAGCGGGAACCAATGAGCAGTTCTTC,TRBD2,TRBV5-4,TRBJ2-1,.
CASSLRAQETDTQYF,TGTGCCAGCAGCTTAAGAGCTCAGGAAACCGATACGCAGTATTTT,.,TRBV7-3,TRBJ2-3,.
CASSLYQDNTEAFF,TGTGCCAGCAGTTTATATCAGGATAACACTGAAGCTTTCTTT,.,TRBV27,TRBJ1-1,.
CATTLDLRKVEQFF,TGTGCCACCACTTTGGACTTGAGGAAGGTTGAGCAGTTCTTC,.,TRBV7-9,TRBJ2-1,.
CASSQDLVTSTETQYF,TGTGCCAGCAGCCAAGATCTTGTGACTAGCACCGAGACCCAGTACTTC,TRBD2,TRBV14,TRBJ2-5,.
CASSWGDGVGGYTF,TGTGCCAGCAGTTGGGGGGACGGGGTAGGTGGCTACACCTTC,.,TRBV27,TRBJ1-2,.
CAWSRSTSGFYEQYF,TGTGCCTGGAGTCGGAGTACTAGCGGCTTCTACGAGCAGTACTTC,TRBD2,TRBV30,TRBJ2-7,.
CASSPSQGNTEAFF,TGTGCCAGCAGCCCCTCACAGGGTAACACTGAAGCTTTCTTT,.,TRBV9,TRBJ1-1,.
CASTLNHQSLGNSPLHF,TGTGCCAGTACCCTTAACCACCAAAGCCTGGGCAATTCACCCCTCCACTTT,.,TRBV19,TRBJ1-6,few
CAWKGQGANYGYTF,TGTGCCTGGAAGGGCCAGGGGGCGAACTATGGCTACACCTTC,TRBD1,TRBV30,TRBJ1-2,once
CASSPGQGRQETQYF,TGTGCCAGCTCACCTGGACAGGGGCGTCAAGAGACCCAGTACTTC,TRBD1,TRBV18,TRBJ2-5,.
CASSPRTGSVEQYF,TGTGCCAGCAGCCCCCGGACAGGTTCGGTAGAGCAGTACTTC,TRBD1,TRBV7-9,TRBJ2-7,once
CASSYSPLTGWGYTF,TGTGCCAGCAGTTATTCGCCCTTGACAGGGTGGGGCTACACCTTC,TRBD1,TRBV28,TRBJ1-2,.
CASSWTASNEKLFF,TGTGCCAGCTCCTGGACAGCCAGTAATGAAAAACTGTTTTTT,.,TRBV18,TRBJ1-4,.
CASSPSPSGIPYEQYF,TGTGCCAGCAGTCCGTCGCCTAGCGGGATCCCCTACGAGCAGTACTTC,TRBD2,TRBV27,TRBJ2-7,.
CASSPRGIQETQYF,TGTGCCAGCTCACCCAGGGGGATCCAAGAGACCCAGTACTTC,TRBD1,TRBV18,TRBJ2-5,.
CASSLDQTSGGYEQYF,TGTGCCAGCAGCTTAGATCAAACTAGCGGGGGGTACGAGCAGTACTTC,TRBD2,TRBV11-2,TRBJ2-7,once
CASSSGGGTYEQYF,TGTGCCAGTAGCTCAGGCGGAGGTACCTACGAGCAGTACTTC,.,TRBV19,TRBJ2-7,.
CASSLIGTGGVDGYTF,TGTGCCAGCAGCTTAATAGGGACAGGGGGCGTCGATGGCTACACCTTC,TRBD1,TRBV7-3,TRBJ1-2,.